The T cell receptor beta chain under discussion was sequenced for a study of blood T cells in healthy people across ages. Germline CDR1 reads MNHEY; CDR2 reads SVGAGI. V lost 5 bases, J lost 4 bases, and 12 bases lay in between. This CDR3 region has 14 residues. A second PCR of roughly 7 to 11 cycles used a sample-barcoded 5' primer and a J-beta primer mix. Each cDNA molecule received a tag from a template-switch adaptor that had 12 random nucleotides. TCRdb re-called the 5' RACE reads through MiXCR, storing one row per CDR3 protein. The sample includes some 880,000 distinct CDR3 sequences, 35% to 40% of them seen just once. This clonotype was picked up a small number of times.

The clonotype originates from a man between 18 and 35 years old in good health. Sequenced input: blood. The gene calls are TRBV6-5 and TRBJ1-5, with a possible D match to TRBD1 (5 bases). Written as DNA, the CDR3 is TGTGCCAGCAGTCGGACATACGAGAATCAGCCCCAGCATTTT. Amino acids: CASSRTYENQPQHF.